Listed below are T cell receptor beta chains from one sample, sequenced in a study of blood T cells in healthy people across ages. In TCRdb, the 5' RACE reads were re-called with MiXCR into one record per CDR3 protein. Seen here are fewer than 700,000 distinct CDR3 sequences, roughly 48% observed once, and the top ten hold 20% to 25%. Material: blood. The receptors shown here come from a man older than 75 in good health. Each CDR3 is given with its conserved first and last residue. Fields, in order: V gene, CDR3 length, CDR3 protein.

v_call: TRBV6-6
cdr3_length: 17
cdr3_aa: CASSLTRQVATNEKLFF

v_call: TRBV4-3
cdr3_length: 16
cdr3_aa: CASSQDTGTGSEKLFF

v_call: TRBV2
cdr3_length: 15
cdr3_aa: CASSDGLAERETQYF

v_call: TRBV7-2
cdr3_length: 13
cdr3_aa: CASSSSFSYEQYF

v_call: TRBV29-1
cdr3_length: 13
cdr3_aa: CSVDWPGTDTQYF

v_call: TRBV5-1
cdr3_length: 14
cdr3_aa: CASSMTGENEKLFF

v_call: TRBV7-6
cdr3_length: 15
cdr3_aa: CASSLGQGFADTQYF

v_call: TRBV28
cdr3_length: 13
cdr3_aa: CASSNDGYNEQFF

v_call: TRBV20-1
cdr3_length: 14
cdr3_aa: CSAWGPGRDQPQHF

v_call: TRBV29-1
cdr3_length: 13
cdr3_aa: CSGEPQGYNEQFF

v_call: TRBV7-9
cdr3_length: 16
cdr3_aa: CASSLTTSGNPSEQYF

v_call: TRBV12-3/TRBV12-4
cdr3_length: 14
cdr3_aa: CASTTRYGGTEAFF

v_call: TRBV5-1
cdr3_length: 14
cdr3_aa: CASSHGSGGVEQFF

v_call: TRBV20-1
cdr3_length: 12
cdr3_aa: CSARWSSGEQYF

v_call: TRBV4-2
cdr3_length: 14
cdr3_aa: CASSHGTGTYEQYF

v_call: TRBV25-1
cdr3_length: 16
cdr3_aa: CASISPGGGGANVLTF

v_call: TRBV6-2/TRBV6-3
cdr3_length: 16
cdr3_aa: CASSRTRTDSNQPQHF

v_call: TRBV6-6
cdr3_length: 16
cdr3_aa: CASRPPASGSTGELFF

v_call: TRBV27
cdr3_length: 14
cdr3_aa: CASSLKGGEHGYTF

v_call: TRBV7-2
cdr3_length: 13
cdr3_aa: CASSSRVGGALHF

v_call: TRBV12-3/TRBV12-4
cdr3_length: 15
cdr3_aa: CTSSRKEGPKNIQYF

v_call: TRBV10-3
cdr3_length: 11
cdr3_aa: CAISAEFQQFF

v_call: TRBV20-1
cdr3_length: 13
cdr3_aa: CSVHGRSYNEQFF

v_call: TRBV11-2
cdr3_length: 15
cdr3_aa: CASSLVQSRAYEQYF

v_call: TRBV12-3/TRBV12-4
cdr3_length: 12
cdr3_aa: CASSLALREQFF

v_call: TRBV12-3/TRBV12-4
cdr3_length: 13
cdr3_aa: CASNGGGGTEAFF

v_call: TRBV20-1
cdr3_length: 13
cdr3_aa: CSSSGTGGRGYTF